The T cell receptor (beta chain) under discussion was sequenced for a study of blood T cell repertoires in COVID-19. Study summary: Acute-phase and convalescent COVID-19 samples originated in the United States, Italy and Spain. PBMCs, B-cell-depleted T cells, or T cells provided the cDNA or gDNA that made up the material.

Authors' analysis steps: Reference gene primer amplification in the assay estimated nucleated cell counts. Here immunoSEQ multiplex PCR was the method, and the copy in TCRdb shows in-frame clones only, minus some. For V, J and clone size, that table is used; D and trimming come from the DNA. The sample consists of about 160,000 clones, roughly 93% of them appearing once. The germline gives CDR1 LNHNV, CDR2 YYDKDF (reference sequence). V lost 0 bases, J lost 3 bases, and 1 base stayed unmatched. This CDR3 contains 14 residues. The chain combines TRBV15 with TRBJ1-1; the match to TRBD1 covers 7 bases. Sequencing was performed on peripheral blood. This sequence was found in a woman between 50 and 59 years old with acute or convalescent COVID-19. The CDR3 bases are TGTGCCACCAGCAGAGAACAGGGGTACACTGAAGCTTTCTTT. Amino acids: CATSREQGYTEAFF. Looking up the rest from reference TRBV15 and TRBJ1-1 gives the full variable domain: DAMVIQNPRYQVTQFGKPVTLSCSQTLNHNVMYWYQQKSSQAPKLLFHYYDKDFNNEADTPDNFQSRRPNTSFCFLDIRSPGLGDTAMYLCATSREQGYTEAFFGQGTRLTVV.